This TCR beta chain stems from a study of beta chain features in type 1 diabetes. Note on this clone: Its cognate antigen is unknown.

V was clipped by 0 bases and J by 2 bases, with 10 bases between them. The germline CDR1 and CDR2 sequences are LGHNA and YSLEER. The CDR3 length is 15 residues. TCRB transcripts that were expressed got sequenced, as all of the isolated RNA had been reverse transcribed. Here immunoSEQ multiplex PCR was the method, and the copy in TCRdb shows in-frame clones only, minus some. The data show roughly 330,000 clones, with approximately 13% seen just once and 0.015% held by the top ten. General study points: Across all four CD4+ subsets, people with type 1 diabetes showed modestly shorter TCRB CDR3s.

CD4+ cells of the naive, central memory, regulatory and stem cell-like memory types were sorted via CD45RO/CCR7/CD25/CD127/CD95/CD27. J is TRBJ2-5 and V is TRBV4-3; perhaps TRBD1 as D (5 bases). Source material: naive CD4+ T cells from blood. This receptor was taken from a woman younger than 35 with type 1 diabetes. The CDR3 sequence: CASSQDRTGQETQYF. The CDR3 DNA follows: TGCGCCAGCAGCCAAGATCGCACAGGACAAGAGACCCAGTACTTC.